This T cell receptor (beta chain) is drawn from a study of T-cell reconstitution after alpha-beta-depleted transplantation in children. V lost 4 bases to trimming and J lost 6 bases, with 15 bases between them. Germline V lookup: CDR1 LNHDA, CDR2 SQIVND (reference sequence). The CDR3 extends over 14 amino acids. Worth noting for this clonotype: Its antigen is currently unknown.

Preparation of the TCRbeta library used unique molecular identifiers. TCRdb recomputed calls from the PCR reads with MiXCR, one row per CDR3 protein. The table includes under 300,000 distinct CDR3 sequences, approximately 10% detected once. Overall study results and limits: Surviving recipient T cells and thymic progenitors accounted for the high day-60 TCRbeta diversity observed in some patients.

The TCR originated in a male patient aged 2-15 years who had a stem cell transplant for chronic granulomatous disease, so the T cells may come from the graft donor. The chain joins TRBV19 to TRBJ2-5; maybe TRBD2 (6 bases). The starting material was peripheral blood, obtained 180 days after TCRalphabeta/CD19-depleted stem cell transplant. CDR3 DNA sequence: TGTGCCAGTAGTAGGGGACTGGCTGGAAAGACCCAGTACTTC. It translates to CASSRGLAGKTQYF. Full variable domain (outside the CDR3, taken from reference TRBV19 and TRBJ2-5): DGGITQSPKYLFRKEGQNVTLSCEQNLNHDAMYWYRQDPGQGLRLIYYSQIVNDFQKGDIAEGYSVSREKKESFPLTVTSAQKNPTAFYLCASSRGLAGKTQYFGPGTRLLVL.